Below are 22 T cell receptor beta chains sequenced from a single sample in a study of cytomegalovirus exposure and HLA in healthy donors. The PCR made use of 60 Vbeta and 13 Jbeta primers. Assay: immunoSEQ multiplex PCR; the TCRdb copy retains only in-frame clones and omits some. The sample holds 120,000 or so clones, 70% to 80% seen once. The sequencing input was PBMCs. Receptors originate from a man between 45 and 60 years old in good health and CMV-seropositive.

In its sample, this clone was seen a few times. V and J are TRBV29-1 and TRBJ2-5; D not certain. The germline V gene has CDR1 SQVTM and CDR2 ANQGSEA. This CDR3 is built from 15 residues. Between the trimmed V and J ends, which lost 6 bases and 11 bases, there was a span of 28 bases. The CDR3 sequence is CSVTPRRARRMEQYF. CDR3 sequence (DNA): TGCAGCGTCACCCCACGCCGCGCGCGACGTATGGAGCAGTACTTC. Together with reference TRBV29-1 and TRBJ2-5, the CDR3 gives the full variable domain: SAVISQKPSRDICQRGTSLTIQCQVDSQVTMMFWYRQQPGQSLTLIATANQGSEATYESGFVIDKFPISRPNLTFSTLTVSNMSPEDSSIYLCSVTPRRARRMEQYFGPGTRLLVL.

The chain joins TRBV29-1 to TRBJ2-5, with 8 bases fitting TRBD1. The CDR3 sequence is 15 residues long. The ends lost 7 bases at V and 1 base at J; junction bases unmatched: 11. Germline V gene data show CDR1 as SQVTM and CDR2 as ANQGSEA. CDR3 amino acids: CSAGSQGAGQETQYF. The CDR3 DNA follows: TGCAGCGCCGGTTCCCAGGGGGCCGGCCAAGAGACCCAGTACTTC. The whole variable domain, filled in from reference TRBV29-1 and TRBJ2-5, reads SAVISQKPSRDICQRGTSLTIQCQVDSQVTMMFWYRQQPGQSLTLIATANQGSEATYESGFVIDKFPISRPNLTFSTLTVSNMSPEDSSIYLCSAGSQGAGQETQYFGPGTRLLVL.

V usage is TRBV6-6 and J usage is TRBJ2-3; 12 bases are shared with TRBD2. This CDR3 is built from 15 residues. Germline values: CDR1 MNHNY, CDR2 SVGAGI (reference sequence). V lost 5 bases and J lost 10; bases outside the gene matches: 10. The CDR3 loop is CASSQGLAGPTAQYF. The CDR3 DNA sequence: TGTGCCAGCAGTCAGGGACTAGCGGGCCCAACCGCGCAGTATTTT.

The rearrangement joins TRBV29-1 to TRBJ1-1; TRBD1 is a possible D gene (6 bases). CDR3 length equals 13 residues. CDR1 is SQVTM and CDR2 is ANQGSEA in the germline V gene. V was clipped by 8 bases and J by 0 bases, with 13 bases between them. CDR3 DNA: TGCAGCACTGAACAGGGATTGAACACTGAAGCTTTCTTT. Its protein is CSTEQGLNTEAFF. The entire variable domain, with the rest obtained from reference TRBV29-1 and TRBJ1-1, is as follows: SAVISQKPSRDICQRGTSLTIQCQVDSQVTMMFWYRQQPGQSLTLIATANQGSEATYESGFVIDKFPISRPNLTFSTLTVSNMSPEDSSIYLCSTEQGLNTEAFFGQGTRLTVV.

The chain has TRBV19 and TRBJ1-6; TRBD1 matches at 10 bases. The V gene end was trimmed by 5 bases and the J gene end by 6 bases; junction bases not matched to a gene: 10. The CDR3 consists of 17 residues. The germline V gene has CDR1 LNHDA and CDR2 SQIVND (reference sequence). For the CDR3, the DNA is TGTGCCAGTAGTCCACGGACAGGGGGTGCATTTAATTCACCCCTCCACTTT. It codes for CASSPRTGGAFNSPLHF.

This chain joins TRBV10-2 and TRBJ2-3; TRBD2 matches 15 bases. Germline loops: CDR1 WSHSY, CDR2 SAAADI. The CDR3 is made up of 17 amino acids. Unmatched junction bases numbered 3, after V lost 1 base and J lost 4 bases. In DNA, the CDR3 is TGCGCCAGCAGTGAGTGGGGACTAGCGGGAGGACCAGATACGCAGTATTTT. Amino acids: CASSEWGLAGGPDTQYF.

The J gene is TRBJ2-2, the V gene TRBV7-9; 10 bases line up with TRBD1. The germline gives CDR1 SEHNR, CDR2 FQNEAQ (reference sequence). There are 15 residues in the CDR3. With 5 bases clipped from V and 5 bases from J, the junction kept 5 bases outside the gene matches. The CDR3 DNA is TGTGCCAGCAGCGCGACAGGGGGCAGGACCGGGGAGCTGTTTTTT. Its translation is CASSATGGRTGELFF.

The CDR3 sequence is CATSRDRGWLTEAFF. The CDR3 nucleotides read TGTGCCACCAGCAGAGATAGGGGTTGGTTGACTGAAGCTTTCTTT. V usage is TRBV15 and J usage is TRBJ1-1; D is perhaps TRBD1 (5 bases). Germline CDR1 is LNHNV and CDR2 is YYDKDF (reference sequence). Trimming cost V 0 bases and J 5 bases, with 13 bases left between them. This CDR3 has 15 amino acids.

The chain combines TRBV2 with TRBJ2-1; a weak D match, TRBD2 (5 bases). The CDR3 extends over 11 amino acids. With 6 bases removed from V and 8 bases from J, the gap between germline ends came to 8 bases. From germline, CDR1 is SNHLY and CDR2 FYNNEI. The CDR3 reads CASRDSHEQFF. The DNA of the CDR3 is TGTGCCAGCAGGGACTCTCATGAGCAGTTCTTC.

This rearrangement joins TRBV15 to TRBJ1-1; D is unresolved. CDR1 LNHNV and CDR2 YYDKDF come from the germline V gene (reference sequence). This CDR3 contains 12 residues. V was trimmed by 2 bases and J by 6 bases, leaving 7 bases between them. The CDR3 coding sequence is TGTGCCACCAGCAGATACGGTGCTGAAGCTTTCTTT. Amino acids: CATSRYGAEAFF.

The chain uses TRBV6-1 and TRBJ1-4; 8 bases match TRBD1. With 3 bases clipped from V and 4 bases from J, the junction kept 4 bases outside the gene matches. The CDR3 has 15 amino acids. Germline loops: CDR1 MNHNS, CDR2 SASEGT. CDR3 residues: CASSEAGTGNEKLFF. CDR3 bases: TGTGCCAGCAGTGAGGCTGGGACAGGTAATGAAAAACTGTTTTTT.

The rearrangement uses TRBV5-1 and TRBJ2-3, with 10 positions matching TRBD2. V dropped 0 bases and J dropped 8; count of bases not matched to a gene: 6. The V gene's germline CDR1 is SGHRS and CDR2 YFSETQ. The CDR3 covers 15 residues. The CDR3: CASSLGGLASGTQYF. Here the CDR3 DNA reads TGCGCCAGCAGCTTGGGGGGACTAGCGAGCGGTACGCAGTATTTT.

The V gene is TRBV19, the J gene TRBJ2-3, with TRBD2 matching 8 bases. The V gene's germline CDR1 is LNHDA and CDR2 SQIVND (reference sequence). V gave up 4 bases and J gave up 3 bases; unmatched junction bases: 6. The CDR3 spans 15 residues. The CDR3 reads CASSTSAGETDTQYF. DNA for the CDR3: TGTGCCAGTAGTACATCAGCGGGAGAAACAGATACGCAGTATTTT.

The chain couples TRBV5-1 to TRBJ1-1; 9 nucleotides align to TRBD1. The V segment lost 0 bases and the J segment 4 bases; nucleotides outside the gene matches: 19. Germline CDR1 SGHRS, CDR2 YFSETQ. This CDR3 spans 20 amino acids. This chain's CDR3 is CASSLGGGQGIGEVGTEAFF. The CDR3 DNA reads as TGCGCCAGCAGCTTGGGGGGGGGACAGGGAATTGGGGAGGTAGGCACTGAAGCTTTCTTT.

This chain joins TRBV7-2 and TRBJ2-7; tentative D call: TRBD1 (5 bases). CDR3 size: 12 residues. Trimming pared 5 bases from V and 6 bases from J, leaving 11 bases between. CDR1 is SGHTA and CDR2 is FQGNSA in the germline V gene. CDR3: CASSLQGAEQYF. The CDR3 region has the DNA TGTGCCAGCAGCCTCCAAGGGGCCGAGCAGTACTTC.

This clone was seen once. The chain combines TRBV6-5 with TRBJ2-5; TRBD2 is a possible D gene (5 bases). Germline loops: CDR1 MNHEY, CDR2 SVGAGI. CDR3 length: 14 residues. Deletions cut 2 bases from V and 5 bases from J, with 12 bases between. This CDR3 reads CASSYEGKAETQYF. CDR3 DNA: TGTGCCAGCAGTTACGAGGGAAAGGCGGAGACCCAGTACTTC.

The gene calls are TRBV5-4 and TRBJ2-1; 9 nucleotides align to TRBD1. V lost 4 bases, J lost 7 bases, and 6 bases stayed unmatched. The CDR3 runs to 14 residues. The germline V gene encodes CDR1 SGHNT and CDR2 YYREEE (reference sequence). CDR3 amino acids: CASSTRTGENEQFF. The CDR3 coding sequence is TGTGCCAGCAGCACACGGACAGGGGAGAATGAGCAGTTCTTC.

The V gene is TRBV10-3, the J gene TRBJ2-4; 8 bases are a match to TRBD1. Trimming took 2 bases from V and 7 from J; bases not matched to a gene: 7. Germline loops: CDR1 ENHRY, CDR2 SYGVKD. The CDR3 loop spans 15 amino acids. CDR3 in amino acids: CAISEPGQGMNIQYF. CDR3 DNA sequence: TGTGCCATCAGTGAGCCCGGACAGGGAATGAACATTCAGTACTTC.

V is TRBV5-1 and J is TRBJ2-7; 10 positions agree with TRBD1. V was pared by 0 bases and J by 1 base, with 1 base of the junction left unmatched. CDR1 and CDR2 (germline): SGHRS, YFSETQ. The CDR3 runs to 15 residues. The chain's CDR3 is CASSLGDRGSYEQYF. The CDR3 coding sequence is TGCGCCAGCAGCTTGGGGGACAGGGGATCCTACGAGCAGTACTTC.

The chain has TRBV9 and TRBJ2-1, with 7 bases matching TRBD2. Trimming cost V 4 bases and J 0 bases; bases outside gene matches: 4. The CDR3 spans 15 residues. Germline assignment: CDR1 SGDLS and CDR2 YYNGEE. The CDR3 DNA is TGTGCCAGCAGCTCGCGGGGGAGCTCCTACAATGAGCAGTTCTTC. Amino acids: CASSSRGSSYNEQFF. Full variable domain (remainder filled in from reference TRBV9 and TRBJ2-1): DSGVTQTPKHLITATGQRVTLRCSPRSGDLSVYWYQQSLDQGLQFLIQYYNGEERAKGNILERFSAQQFPDLHSELNLSSLELGDSALYFCASSSRGSSYNEQFFGPGTRLTVL.

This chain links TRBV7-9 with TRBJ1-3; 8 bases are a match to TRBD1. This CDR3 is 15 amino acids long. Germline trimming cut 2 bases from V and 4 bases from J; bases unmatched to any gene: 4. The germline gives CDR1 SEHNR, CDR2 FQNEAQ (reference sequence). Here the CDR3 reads CASSLRQGLGNTIYF. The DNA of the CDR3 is TGTGCCAGCAGCTTAAGACAGGGGTTAGGAAACACCATATATTTT.

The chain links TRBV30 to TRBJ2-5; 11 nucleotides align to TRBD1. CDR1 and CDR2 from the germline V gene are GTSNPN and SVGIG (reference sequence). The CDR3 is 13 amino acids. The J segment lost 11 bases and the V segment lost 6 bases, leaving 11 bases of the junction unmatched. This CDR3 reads CACLDRGLGEQYF. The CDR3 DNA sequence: TGTGCCTGTTTGGACAGGGGGCTCGGGGAGCAGTACTTC.